The 19 T cell receptor beta chains below all came from one sample that was sequenced in a study of T cells after yellow fever vaccination. Each CDR3 protein is one row after TCRdb ran MiXCR on the 5' RACE reads. Altogether roughly 99,000 distinct CDR3 sequences are present, 5.8% being singletons, with the ten largest covering 35% to 45%. The sequenced sample was CD8+ T cells sorted from PBMCs, obtained 10 days after the yellow fever booster vaccination. Receptor source: a man aged 18 to 30 who received the YFV17D yellow fever vaccine.

This clonotype has more than one count but fewer than ten. This rearrangement joins TRBV15 to TRBJ1-1; tentative D call: TRBD1 (5 bases). Trimming pared 0 bases from V and 8 bases from J, leaving 10 bases between. Per the germline V gene, CDR1 is LNHNV and CDR2 is YYDKDF (reference sequence). The CDR3 runs to 13 residues. CDR3 sequence (DNA): TGTGCCACCAGCAGAGACGGGACGGCAGAAGCTTTCTTT. Protein: CATSRDGTAEAFF.

The table lists this clonotype with many counts. The chain joins TRBV28 to TRBJ2-3, with 9 bases matching TRBD1. J lost 2 bases, V lost 5 bases, and 5 bases had no gene match. Germline values: CDR1 MDHEN, CDR2 SYDVKM. CDR3 length equals 15 residues. The CDR3 is CASSPRDRATDTQYF. DNA of the CDR3: TGTGCCAGCAGTCCCCGGGACAGGGCCACAGATACGCAGTATTTT.

This clonotype appeared a few times. CDR3 loop: CASGPGTGINEQFF. The DNA for the CDR3 is TGTGCTAGTGGTCCCGGGACAGGGATCAATGAGCAGTTCTTC. The chain recombines TRBV12-5 with TRBJ2-1; 9 bases are shared with TRBD1. The CDR3 spans 14 residues. Germline CDR1 reads LGHNT; CDR2 reads FRNRAP. The trim removed 5 bases at V and 6 bases at J, leaving 5 bases unmatched.

CDR3 protein: CASSLVKLTTNEKLFF. The CDR3 nucleotides are TGTGCCAGCAGCTTGGTCAAGTTAACAACTAATGAAAAACTGTTTTTT. This rearrangement joins TRBV5-6 to TRBJ1-4; the D is unclear. Deletions cut 0 bases from V and 0 bases from J, with 9 bases between. The germline V gene encodes CDR1 SGHDT and CDR2 YYEEEE. The CDR3 extends over 16 amino acids. Looking up the rest from reference TRBV5-6 and TRBJ1-4 gives the full variable domain: DAGVTQSPTHLIKTRGQQVTLRCSPKSGHDTVSWYQQALGQGPQFIFQYYEEEERQRGNFPDRFSGHQFPNYSSELNVNALLLGDSALYLCASSLVKLTTNEKLFFGSGTQLSVL.

The chain combines TRBV15 with TRBJ2-5; 11 bases agree with TRBD2. The CDR3 is 15 residues long. Germline CDR1 is LNHNV and CDR2 is YYDKDF (reference sequence). V shed 2 bases and J 4 bases; nucleotides not matched to a gene: 3. Here the CDR3 DNA reads TGTGCCACCAGCAGACTAGCGGGGGGCGGAGAGACCCAGTACTTC. As protein: CATSRLAGGGETQYF.

This clonotype was counted a few times. The chain uses TRBV14 and TRBJ1-1; no clear D gene. Trimming cost V 1 base and J 1 base, with 7 bases left between them. The CDR3 runs to 14 residues. Germline assignment: CDR1 SGHDN and CDR2 FVKESK. The CDR3 DNA reads as TGTGCCAGCAGCCAAGGTTGGGGGAACACTGAAGCTTTCTTT. Translated, it gives CASSQGWGNTEAFF.

This clonotype was counted only a few times. This CDR3 is CARSVVQDNEQFF. The DNA for the CDR3 is TGTGCCAGAAGCGTAGTCCAAGACAATGAGCAGTTCTTC. The rearrangement joins TRBV5-3 to TRBJ2-1; D gene unclear. TRBV5-3 is an open reading frame whose function is uncertain. V lost 4 bases to trimming and J lost 5 bases, with 10 bases between them. This CDR3 has 13 amino acids.

Ten or more counts support this clonotype. This chain uses TRBV20-1 with TRBJ2-1; a possible D gene is TRBD2 (6 bases). With 3 bases removed from V and 5 bases from J, the gap between germline ends came to 11 bases. The CDR3 loop spans 13 amino acids. Germline CDR1 is DFQATT and CDR2 is SNEGSKA (reference sequence). As DNA, the CDR3 is TGCAGTGCTAGCGGGACTTTACACAATGAGCAGTTCTTC. Protein: CSASGTLHNEQFF.

The genes are TRBV7-2 and TRBJ1-1; D not resolved. The CDR3 has 16 amino acids. Looked up from germline, CDR1 is SGHTA and CDR2 is FQGNSA. V lost 0 bases and J lost 1, with 12 bases in between. As DNA, the CDR3 is TGTGCCAGCAGCTTAGCGCTCGGGTGGAGGAACACTGAAGCTTTCTTT. This gives the protein CASSLALGWRNTEAFF. The full variable domain, rest sourced from reference TRBV7-2 and TRBJ1-1, is GAGVSQSPSNKVTEKGKDVELRCDPISGHTALYWYRQSLGQGLEFLIYFQGNSAPDKSGLPSDRFSAERTGGSVSTLTIQRTQQEDSAVYLCASSLALGWRNTEAFFGQGTRLTVV.

The table lists this clonotype with a few counts. The chain recombines TRBV12-3 or TRBV12-4 with TRBJ2-1; the D gene is possibly TRBD2 (5 bases). This CDR3 comprises 15 residues. V dropped 8 bases and J dropped 8 bases, with 22 bases sitting between them. The CDR3 loop reads CASGSSWTFLDEQFF. For the CDR3, the DNA is TGTGCCAGCGGGAGTTCCTGGACTTTTCTGGATGAGCAGTTCTTC.

This clonotype was counted at least ten times. The CDR3 DNA follows: TGCGCCAGCAGCCAAACCCGTCCGGGACTAGCGAGCACAGATACGCAGTATTTT. It codes for CASSQTRPGLASTDTQYF. The chain couples TRBV4-1 to TRBJ2-3, with TRBD2 matching over 10 bases. Unmatched junction bases numbered 8, after V lost 2 bases and J lost 0 bases. This CDR3 has 18 amino acids. CDR1 is MGHRA and CDR2 is YSYEKL in the germline V gene.

In its sample, this clonotype was seen many times. The V call is TRBV4-1, the J call TRBJ2-7, with D hard to call. The CDR3 length is 14 residues. V lost 0 bases, J lost 7 bases, and 13 bases lay in between. From germline, CDR1 is MGHRA and CDR2 YSYEKL. The CDR3 loop reads CASSQDYGIGEQYF. The CDR3 nucleotides are TGCGCCAGCAGCCAAGATTATGGAATCGGAGAGCAGTACTTC.

This clonotype was detected a few times. The chain combines TRBV6-1 with TRBJ1-1; D call uncertain. V lost 6 bases to trimming and J lost 6 bases, with 14 bases between them. Germline-derived CDR1 and CDR2 are MNHNS and SASEGT. The CDR3 is 13 residues long. CDR3 bases: TGTGCCAGCAGGATACTAACTTGGGCTGAAGCTTTCTTT. This encodes CASRILTWAEAFF.

This chain uses TRBV5-5 with TRBJ1-5; D is possibly TRBD1 (5 bases). V dropped 4 bases and J dropped 0 bases, with 11 bases sitting between them. CDR3 length equals 15 residues. Looked up from germline, CDR1 is SGHKS and CDR2 is YYEKEE (reference sequence). The CDR3 here is CASSLTAYSNQPQHF. DNA for the CDR3: TGTGCCAGCAGCCTGACAGCGTATAGCAATCAGCCCCAGCATTTT. Supplemented by reference TRBV5-5 and TRBJ1-5, the full variable domain reads DAGVTQSPTHLIKTRGQQVTLRCSPISGHKSVSWYQQVLGQGPQFIFQYYEKEERGRGNFPDRFSARQFPNYSSELNVNALLLGDSALYLCASSLTAYSNQPQHFGDGTRLSIL.

The chain uses TRBV19 and TRBJ2-1, with D maybe TRBD1 (5 bases). This CDR3 has 14 residues. Trimming took off 3 bases at V and 3 bases at J, with 9 bases between the two ends. Germline V CDR1 and CDR2: LNHDA, SQIVND (reference sequence). CDR3 nucleotide sequence: TGTGCCAGTAGTATGGGGCAGGGCTACAATGAGCAGTTCTTC. As protein: CASSMGQGYNEQFF.

This rearrangement joins TRBV7-9 to TRBJ2-1; D is unresolved. Trimming removed 2 bases at V and 3 bases at J, with 8 bases between. Germline V gene lookup returns CDR1 SEHNR and CDR2 FQNEAQ (reference sequence). The CDR3 is made up of 14 amino acids. CDR3 in DNA: TGTGCCAGCAGCTTATCACAGAACTACAATGAGCAGTTCTTC. Protein: CASSLSQNYNEQFF.

This clonotype appeared many times. The V gene is TRBV29-1, the J gene TRBJ2-7; 11 positions agree with TRBD2. The length of the CDR3 is 15 residues. The V gene end was trimmed by 6 bases and the J gene end by 7 bases; junction bases not matched to a gene: 14. CDR1 and CDR2 from the germline V gene are SQVTM and ANQGSEA. CDR3 nucleotides: TGCAGCGTCCTCACCAGGTCTAGCGGGGGGATAGAGCAGTACGTC. The encoded protein is CSVLTRSSGGIEQYV.

The chain combines TRBV9 with TRBJ2-6, with TRBD1 identical over 8 bases. The CDR3 covers 18 residues. V gave up 3 bases and J gave up 0 bases; unmatched junction bases: 8. The germline CDR1 and CDR2 sequences are SGDLS and YYNGEE. The CDR3 DNA sequence: TGTGCCAGCAGCGCCCGGGACAGGTTATTCTCTGGGGCCAACGTCCTGACTTTC. It is translated as CASSARDRLFSGANVLTF.

This clonotype was recorded a few times. The J gene is TRBJ1-1, the V gene TRBV10-3; D not resolved. CDR1 and CDR2 from the germline V gene are ENHRY and SYGVKD. V was trimmed by 0 bases and J by 1 base, leaving 6 bases between them. The CDR3 length is 14 residues. The CDR3 DNA sequence: TGTGCCATCAGTGAGTCGAGACAGAACACTGAAGCTTTCTTT. It yields the protein CAISESRQNTEAFF.